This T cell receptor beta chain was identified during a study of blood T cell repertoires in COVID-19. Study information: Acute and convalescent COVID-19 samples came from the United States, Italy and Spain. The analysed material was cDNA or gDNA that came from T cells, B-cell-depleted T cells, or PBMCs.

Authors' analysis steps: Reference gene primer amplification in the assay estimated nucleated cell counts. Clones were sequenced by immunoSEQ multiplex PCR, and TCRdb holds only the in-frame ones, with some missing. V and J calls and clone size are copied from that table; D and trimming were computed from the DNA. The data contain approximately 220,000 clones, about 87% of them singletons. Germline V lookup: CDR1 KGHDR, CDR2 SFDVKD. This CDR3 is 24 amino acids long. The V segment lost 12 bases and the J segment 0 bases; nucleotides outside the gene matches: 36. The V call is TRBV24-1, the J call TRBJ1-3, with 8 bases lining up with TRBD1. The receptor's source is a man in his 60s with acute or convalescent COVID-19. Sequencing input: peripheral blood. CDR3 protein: CAVRPLNIYRGAPDSSYSGNTIYF. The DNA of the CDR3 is TGTGCCGTCAGACCCTTGAATATTTACAGGGGGGCGCCCGACTCCTCTTACTCTGGAAACACCATATATTTT.